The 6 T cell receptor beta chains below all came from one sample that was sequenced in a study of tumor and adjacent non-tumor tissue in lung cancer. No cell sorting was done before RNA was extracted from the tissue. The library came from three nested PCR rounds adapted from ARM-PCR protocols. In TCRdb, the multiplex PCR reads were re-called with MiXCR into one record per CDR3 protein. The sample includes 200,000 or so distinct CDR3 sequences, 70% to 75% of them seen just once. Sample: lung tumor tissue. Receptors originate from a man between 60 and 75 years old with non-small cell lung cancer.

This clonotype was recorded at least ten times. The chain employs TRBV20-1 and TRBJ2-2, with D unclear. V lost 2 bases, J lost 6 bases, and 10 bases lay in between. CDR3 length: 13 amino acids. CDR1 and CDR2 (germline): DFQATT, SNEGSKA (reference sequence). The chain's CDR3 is CSARRARAGELFF. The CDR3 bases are TGCAGTGCTAGACGTGCTAGGGCCGGGGAGCTGTTTTTT.

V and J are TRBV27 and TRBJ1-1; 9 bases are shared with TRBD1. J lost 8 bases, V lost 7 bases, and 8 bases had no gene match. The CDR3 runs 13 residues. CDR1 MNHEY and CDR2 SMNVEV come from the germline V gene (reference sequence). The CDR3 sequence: CASKWGTGSEAFF. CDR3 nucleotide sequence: TGTGCCAGCAAATGGGGGACAGGGAGCGAAGCTTTCTTT.

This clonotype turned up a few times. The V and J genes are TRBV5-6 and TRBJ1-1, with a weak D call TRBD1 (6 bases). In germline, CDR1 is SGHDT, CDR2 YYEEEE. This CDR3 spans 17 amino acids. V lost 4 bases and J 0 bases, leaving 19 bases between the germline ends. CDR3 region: CASSPEGGLPLNTEAFF. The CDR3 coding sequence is TGTGCCAGCAGCCCGGAGGGGGGGTTACCGTTGAACACTGAAGCTTTCTTT.

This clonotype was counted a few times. Written as DNA, the CDR3 is TGTGCCTGGAGTCCACAGACCTCTGAAGCTTTCTTT. It translates to CAWSPQTSEAFF. This sequence joins TRBV30 and TRBJ1-1; no clear D. Germline CDR1 reads GTSNPN; CDR2 reads SVGIG (reference sequence). There are 12 residues in the CDR3. The V end was cut by 2 bases, the J end by 6 bases, with 10 bases between.

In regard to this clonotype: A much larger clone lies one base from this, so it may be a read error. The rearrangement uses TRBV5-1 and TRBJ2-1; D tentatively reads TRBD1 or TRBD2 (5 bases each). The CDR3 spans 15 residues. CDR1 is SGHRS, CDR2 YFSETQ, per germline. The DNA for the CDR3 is TGCGCCAGCAGCCTCAGGGAGAGCTCCTACGATGAGCAGTTCTTC. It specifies CASSLRESSYDEQFF. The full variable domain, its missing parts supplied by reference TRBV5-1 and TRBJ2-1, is KAGVTQTPRYLIKTRGQQVTLSCSPISGHRSVSWYQQTPGQGLQFLFEYFSETQRNKGNFPGRFSGRQFSNSRSEMNVSTLELGDSALYLCASSLRESSYDEQFFGPGTRLTVL.

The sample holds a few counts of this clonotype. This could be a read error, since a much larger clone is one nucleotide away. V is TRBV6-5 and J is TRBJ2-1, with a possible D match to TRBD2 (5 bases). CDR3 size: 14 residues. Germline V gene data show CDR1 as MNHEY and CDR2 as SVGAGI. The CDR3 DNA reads TGTGCCAGCAGTTCCGCGGGCTCCAAAAATGAGCAGCTCTTC. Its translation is CASSSAGSKNEQLF.